The source of this TCR beta chain is a study of T cells in Graves' hyperthyroidism and ophthalmopathy. RNA transcripts gave rise to amplified TCR beta CDR3 regions. Using the HTBI primer set, a first-round RT-PCR was run on the TCR CDR3. TCRdb recomputed calls from the multiplex PCR reads with MiXCR, one row per CDR3 protein. The sample records fewer than 300,000 distinct CDR3 sequences, less than 30% being singletons. V gave up 4 bases and J gave up 1 base, with 8 bases separating them. The germline V gene encodes CDR1 MNHEY and CDR2 SVGEGT. The CDR3 loop spans 14 amino acids. This clonotype was picked up many times. Its antigen is currently unknown. Overall study findings and caveats: Among thyroid clonotypes expanded above 0.001, most also appeared in blood.

Any patient presenting with uncontrolled infection, other autoimmune disease, pregnancy or lactation was left out. Fresh peripheral blood, about 9.6 ml, yielded the PBMCs. The sample taken for sequencing was blood. The chain has TRBV6-2 or TRBV6-3 and TRBJ1-5, with D unresolved. The clonotype originates from a man aged 40-49 years with Graves' hyperthyroidism that later progressed to Graves' ophthalmopathy. CDR3 coding DNA: TGTGCCAGCAGTTGGTCAGCAAGCAATCAGCCCCAGCATTTT. It encodes CASSWSASNQPQHF.